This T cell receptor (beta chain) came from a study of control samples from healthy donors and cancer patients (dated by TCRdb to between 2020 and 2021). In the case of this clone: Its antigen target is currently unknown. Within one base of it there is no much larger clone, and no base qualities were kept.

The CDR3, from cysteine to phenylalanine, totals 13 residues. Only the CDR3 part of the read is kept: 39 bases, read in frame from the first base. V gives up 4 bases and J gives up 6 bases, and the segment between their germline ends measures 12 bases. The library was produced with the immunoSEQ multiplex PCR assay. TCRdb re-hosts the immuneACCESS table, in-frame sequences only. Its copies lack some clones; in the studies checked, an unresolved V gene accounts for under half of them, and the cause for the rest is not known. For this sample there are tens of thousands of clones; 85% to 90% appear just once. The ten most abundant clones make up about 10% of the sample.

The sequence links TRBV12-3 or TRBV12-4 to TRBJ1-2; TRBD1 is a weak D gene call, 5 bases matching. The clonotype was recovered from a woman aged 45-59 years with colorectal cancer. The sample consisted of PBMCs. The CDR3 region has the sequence CASSSFRENGYTF. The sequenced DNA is TGTGCCAGCAGTTCATTCAGGGAAAATGGCTACACCTTC.